This T cell receptor (beta chain) was recovered during a study of blood T cell repertoires in COVID-19. The table lists this clone with a few counts. Clones were sequenced by immunoSEQ multiplex PCR, and TCRdb holds only the in-frame ones, with some missing. The repertoire includes a few hundred thousand clones, around 85% of them detected once, and 3.5% to 5.5% sits in the top ten. The germline CDR1 and CDR2 sequences are SGHRS and YFSETQ. Trimming took 2 bases from V and 5 from J; bases not matched to a gene: 6. The CDR3 is 14 residues long. Those who participated ranged in age from about 18 to 95 years and resided in 20 to 30 US areas.

The genes are TRBV5-1 and TRBJ1-1; the match to TRBD1 covers 7 bases. Material for sequencing was PBMCs or T cells enriched from blood (not recorded which). The receptor's source is a woman in her twenties or thirties who had recovered from COVID-19. CDR3 residues: CASSFTGEKTEAFF. Here the CDR3 DNA reads TGCGCCAGCAGCTTCACAGGGGAAAAGACTGAAGCTTTCTTT. Supplemented by reference TRBV5-1 and TRBJ1-1, the full variable domain reads KAGVTQTPRYLIKTRGQQVTLSCSPISGHRSVSWYQQTPGQGLQFLFEYFSETQRNKGNFPGRFSGRQFSNSRSEMNVSTLELGDSALYLCASSFTGEKTEAFFGQGTRLTVV.